The T cell receptor (beta chain) under discussion was sequenced for a study of early T cells in non-severe SARS-CoV-2 infection. CDR1 and CDR2 from the germline V gene are SGHVS and FNYEAQ. Trimming took 2 bases from V and 0 from J, leaving 16 bases between them. The CDR3 has 17 amino acids. TCRdb analysed the 5' RACE reads with MiXCR anew, one entry per CDR3 protein. The sample shows 75,000 or so distinct CDR3 sequences, 11% to 15% of them seen only once. Many counts were recorded for this clonotype. This receptor was taken from an adult who was a healthcare worker with PCR-confirmed SARS-CoV-2 infection or an uninfected control (not recorded which). The rearrangement uses TRBV7-6 and TRBJ1-1, with D uncertain. Sequencing used whole blood. As DNA, the CDR3 is TGTGCCAGCAGCTTAAGGTCCCGGGAGGAGGTGAACACTGAAGCTTTCTTT. Protein sequence: CASSLRSREEVNTEAFF.